The entry below gives a single T cell receptor (beta chain) sequence along with its context. Its antigen is still unknown. This sample is part of a study of OX40 agonist ivuxolimab in advanced cancers. The overall study: Patients got intravenous ivuxolimab at 0.01 to 10 mg/kg every 2 weeks. Mean age 60 years, range 23 to 79; 82.7% male. Findings and caveats of the study: Determination of antigen specificity was not performed for the expanded peripheral T cells. Averaged across samples, CD8+ T cells carried more expanded clones than CD4+ did.

TCRdb's copy holds only in-frame clones and misses some; the assay was immunoSEQ multiplex PCR. The sample has some 97,000 clones, almost 90% seen once. The CDR3 covers 13 residues. Trimming stripped 2 bases from V and 6 bases from J, with 8 bases between. In germline, CDR1 is SGHAT, CDR2 FQNNGV. This TCR was sampled from an adult with an advanced solid tumor such as melanoma, head and neck, liver or kidney cancer. The chain joins TRBV11-2 to TRBJ2-1; D remains unclear. This sample comprised CD4+ or CD8+ T cells sorted from blood, obtained in a trial of the OX40 agonist ivuxolimab. The CDR3 nucleotides are TGTGCCAGCAGCTTATTTTCAGGCAATGAGCAGTTCTTC. Its translation is CASSLFSGNEQFF.